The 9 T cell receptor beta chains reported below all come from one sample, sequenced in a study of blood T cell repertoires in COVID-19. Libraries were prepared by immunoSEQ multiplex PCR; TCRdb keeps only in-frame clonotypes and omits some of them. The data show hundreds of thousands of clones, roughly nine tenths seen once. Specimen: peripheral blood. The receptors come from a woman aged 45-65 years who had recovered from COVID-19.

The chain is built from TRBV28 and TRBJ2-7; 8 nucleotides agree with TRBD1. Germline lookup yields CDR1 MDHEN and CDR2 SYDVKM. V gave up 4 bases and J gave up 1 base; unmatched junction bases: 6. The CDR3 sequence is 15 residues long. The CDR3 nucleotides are TGTGCCAGCAGTTCCTCCGGGACAGGTTCCTACGAGCAGTACTTC. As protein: CASSSSGTGSYEQYF.

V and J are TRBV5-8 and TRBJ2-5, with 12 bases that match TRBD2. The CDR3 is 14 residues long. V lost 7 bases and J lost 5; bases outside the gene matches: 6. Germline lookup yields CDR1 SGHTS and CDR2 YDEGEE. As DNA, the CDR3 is TGTGCCAGCCGACTAGCGGGGGCCGGGGAGACCCAGTACTTC. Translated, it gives CASRLAGAGETQYF.

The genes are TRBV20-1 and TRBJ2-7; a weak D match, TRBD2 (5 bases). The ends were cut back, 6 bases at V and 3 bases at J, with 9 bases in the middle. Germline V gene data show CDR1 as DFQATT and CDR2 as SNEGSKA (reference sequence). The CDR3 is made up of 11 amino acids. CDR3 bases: TGCAGTGCCCCCGGGATCTACGAGCAGTACTTC. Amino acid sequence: CSAPGIYEQYF.

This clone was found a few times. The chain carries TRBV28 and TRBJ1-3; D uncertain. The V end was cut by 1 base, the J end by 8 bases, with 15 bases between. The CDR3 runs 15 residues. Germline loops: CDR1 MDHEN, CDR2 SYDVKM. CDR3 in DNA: TGTGCCAGCAGTTTATACGGGGAAAACCCCCACACCATATATTTT. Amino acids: CASSLYGENPHTIYF.

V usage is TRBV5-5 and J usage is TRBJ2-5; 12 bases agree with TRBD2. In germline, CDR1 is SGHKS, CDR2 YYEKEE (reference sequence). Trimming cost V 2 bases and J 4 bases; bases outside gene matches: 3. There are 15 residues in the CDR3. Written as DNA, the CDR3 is TGTGCCAGCAGCTTTGGACTAGCGGGATCAGAGACCCAGTACTTC. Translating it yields CASSFGLAGSETQYF.

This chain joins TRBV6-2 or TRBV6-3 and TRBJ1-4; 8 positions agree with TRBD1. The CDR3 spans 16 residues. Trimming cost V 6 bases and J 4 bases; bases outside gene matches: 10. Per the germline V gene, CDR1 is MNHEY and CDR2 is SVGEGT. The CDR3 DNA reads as TGTGCCAGCAGCCCCGACCGGGACAGGCTTAATGAAAAACTGTTTTTT. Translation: CASSPDRDRLNEKLFF.

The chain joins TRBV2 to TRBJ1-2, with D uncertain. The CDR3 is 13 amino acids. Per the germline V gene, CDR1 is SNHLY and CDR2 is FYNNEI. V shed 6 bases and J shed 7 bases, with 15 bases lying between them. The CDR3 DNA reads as TGTGCCAGCAGCGCCAGCCCGGTAGCTGGCTACACCTTC. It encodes CASSASPVAGYTF. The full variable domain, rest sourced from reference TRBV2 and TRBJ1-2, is EPEVTQTPSHQVTQMGQEVILRCVPISNHLYFYWYRQILGQKVEFLVSFYNNEISEKSEIFDDQFSVERPDGSNFTLKIRSTKLEDSAMYFCASSASPVAGYTFGSGTRLTVV.

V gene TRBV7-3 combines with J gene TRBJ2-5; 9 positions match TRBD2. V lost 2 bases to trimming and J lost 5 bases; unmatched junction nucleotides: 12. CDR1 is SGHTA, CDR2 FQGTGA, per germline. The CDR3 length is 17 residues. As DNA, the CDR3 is TGTGCCAGCAGCTTATCAGCGGGGGGACCGACCCGGGAGACCCAGTACTTC. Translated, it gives CASSLSAGGPTRETQYF.

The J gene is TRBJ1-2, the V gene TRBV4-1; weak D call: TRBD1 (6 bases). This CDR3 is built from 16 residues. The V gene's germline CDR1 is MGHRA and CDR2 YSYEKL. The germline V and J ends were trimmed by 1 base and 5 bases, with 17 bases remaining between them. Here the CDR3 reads CASSQGGGRGRYGYTF. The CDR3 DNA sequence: TGCGCCAGCAGCCAAGGCGGGGGCCGGGGGAGGTATGGCTACACCTTC.